A selection of T cell receptor beta chains follows, all from one sample in a study of regulatory T cells in long-lasting Graves disease. TCRdb passed the multiplex PCR reads through MiXCR, listing each CDR3 protein once. The sample records approximately 350,000 distinct CDR3 sequences, 16% being singletons. These data were likewise used in another study, on T cells in Graves' hyperthyroidism and ophthalmopathy.

Sequencing was performed on peripheral blood mononuclear cells (PBMCs), taken at new diagnosis, from a patient treated with antithyroid drugs. These receptors originate from a woman under 30 with Graves disease. Each CDR3 is given with its conserved first and last residue. The D gene is left open where the match is weak. Some rows have no size entry. The others give once, few or many, or a class for an expanded clone.

DNA	CDR3	size	D	V	J
TGTGCCAGCAGCTTGGGGGCTAGCGGGAAACAAGAGACCCAGTACTTC	CASSLGASGKQETQYF	-	TRBD2	TRBV11-1	TRBJ2-5
TGTGCCACCAGTGACCAGACAGGACCCTCTGGGGCCAACGTCCTGACTTTC	CATSDQTGPSGANVLTF	many	-	TRBV24-1	TRBJ2-6
TGTGCCAGCAGGCAGACAGGGATCGGCTCCTACGAGCAGTACTTC	CASRQTGIGSYEQYF	many	TRBD1	TRBV5-8	TRBJ2-7
TGTGCCAGCAGTACCCGACGGGAGGGGGCTTTCTTT	CASSTRREGAFF	-	-	TRBV28	TRBJ1-1
TGTGCCAGCAGCGAGACAGTGAACACTGAAGCTTTCTTT	CASSETVNTEAFF	few	-	TRBV28	TRBJ1-1
TGTGCCAGCAGCCGACAGGGAACCACCGGGGAGCTGTTTTTT	CASSRQGTTGELFF	-	TRBD1	TRBV7-9	TRBJ2-2
TGTGCCAGCAGCCTGCCGGGACTAGCGGCTTACGAGCAGTACTTC	CASSLPGLAAYEQYF	many	TRBD2	TRBV3-1	TRBJ2-7
TGTGCCAGCAGTTCCAGCGGGAGGGCCGGGGAGCTGTTTTTT	CASSSSGRAGELFF	-	TRBD2	TRBV6-4	TRBJ2-2
TGTGCCACCACCTTCGCAGATACGCAGTATTTT	CATTFADTQYF	-	-	TRBV24-1	TRBJ2-3
TGTGCCAGCAGCCACTCCGGACGGGACACAGATACGCAGTATTTT	CASSHSGRDTDTQYF	few	-	TRBV4-2	TRBJ2-3
TGTGCCAGCAGTCCTCATCCGACAGGGACTGGAAACACCATATATTTT	CASSPHPTGTGNTIYF	-	TRBD1	TRBV2	TRBJ1-3
TGTGCCAGCAGCCCTAGGGGGAGCGGGAGGGCCAAAGACTTC	CASSPRGSGRAKDF	few	TRBD2	TRBV3-1	TRBJ2-1
TGTGCCAGCAGTCTGGGACTCGTTTACAATGAGCAGTTCTTC	CASSLGLVYNEQFF	many	-	TRBV27	TRBJ2-1
TGTGCCAGCAGCCAATATCCGGGGGTTCAAGAGACCCAGTACTTC	CASSQYPGVQETQYF	few	-	TRBV3-1	TRBJ2-5
TGTGCCAGCAGCGTTAGCGGGTCCACCTACAATGAGCAGTTCTTC	CASSVSGSTYNEQFF	-	TRBD2	TRBV9	TRBJ2-1
TGTGCCGGCCGGAGGGACACTGAAGCTTTCTTT	CAGRRDTEAFF	many	-	TRBV6-1	TRBJ1-1
TGTGCCAGCAGCCAAAAGGGACAGGGAAGGTACGAGCAGTACTTC	CASSQKGQGRYEQYF	many	TRBD1	TRBV3-1	TRBJ2-7
TGTGCCAGCAGCTGGGGGACTGTTTCTGCTGAAGCTTTCTTT	CASSWGTVSAEAFF	-	-	TRBV5-6	TRBJ1-1
TGTGCCAGCTCAAGGCTCGCGAACACCGGGGAGCTGTTTTTT	CASSRLANTGELFF	many	-	TRBV18	TRBJ2-2
TGTGCCAGCAGCTCCGCGTTCGCCCATCTAGACGAGCAGTACTTC	CASSSAFAHLDEQYF	-	-	TRBV7-2	TRBJ2-7
TGCAGTGCTAGCGGTCTCGGGACTAGCGGGAGTATCACAGATACGCAGTATTTT	CSASGLGTSGSITDTQYF	many	TRBD2	TRBV20-1	TRBJ2-3
TGTGCCAGCAGTGTCAAACCAAACGAAAAACTGTTTTTT	CASSVKPNEKLFF	-	-	TRBV6-1	TRBJ1-4
TGTGCCAGCAGCCCAATGGAGTCCTATAATTCACCCCTCCACTTT	CASSPMESYNSPLHF	-	-	TRBV7-2	TRBJ1-6
TGTGCCAGCCAGCGGAGCGGGAGCTCCTACGAGCAGTACTTC	CASQRSGSSYEQYF	many	TRBD2	TRBV18	TRBJ2-7
TGCGCCAGCAGCAACCGGAACTCGAACACCGGGGAGCTGTTTTTT	CASSNRNSNTGELFF	many	-	TRBV5-1	TRBJ2-2
TGTGCCAGCAGCTTATCAGTTGCGGGAGGCGGAGGTGAGCAGTTCTTC	CASSLSVAGGGGEQFF	many	TRBD2	TRBV7-8	TRBJ2-1
TGTGCCAGCAGTTCCCGGGGAGGGTACAATGAGCAGTTCTTC	CASSSRGGYNEQFF	many	TRBD2	TRBV6-5	TRBJ2-1